The 25 T cell receptor beta chains below were found in one sample sequenced in a study of cytomegalovirus exposure and HLA in healthy donors. The study ran its PCR with 60 Vbeta and 13 Jbeta primers. Data came from immunoSEQ multiplex PCR; TCRdb stores just in-frame clones and leaves some out. This sample has 100,000 to 150,000 clones; roughly 80% occur once, and the top ten carry approximately 6.5%. Sequenced: PBMCs. The source is a woman aged 40 to 50 in good health and CMV-seronegative.

In this sample, this clone turned up a few times. An end of the junction differs from the germline gene, which may be a read error. The V call is TRBV14, the J call TRBJ2-7; D might be TRBD1 (6 bases). The germline CDR1 and CDR2 sequences are SGHDN and FVKESK. This CDR3 is built from 14 residues. The CDR3 sequence is CASSQPGHPYAQYF. The CDR3 DNA is TGTGCCAGCAGCCAGCCGGGACACCCCTACGCGCAGTACTTC. Full variable domain (remainder filled in from reference TRBV14 and TRBJ2-7): EAGVTQFPSHSVIEKGQTVTLRCDPISGHDNLYWYRRVMGKEIKFLLHFVKESKQDESGMPNNRFLAERTGGTYSTLKVQPAELEDSGVYFCASSQPGHPYAQYFGPGTRLTVT.

This chain connects TRBV27 to TRBJ2-1; D remains ambiguous. The length of the CDR3 is 12 residues. Trimming pared 4 bases from V and 8 bases from J, leaving 9 bases between. Per the germline V gene, CDR1 is MNHEY and CDR2 is SMNVEV (reference sequence). The CDR3 DNA sequence: TGTGCCAGCAGTTCCCAAAGCGATGAGCAGTTCTTC. The encoded protein is CASSSQSDEQFF.

The CDR3 coding sequence is TGTGCCACCGGAAGGGAGGAGTTTTCTAAGACCCAGTACTTC. Its translation is CATGREEFSKTQYF. V and J are TRBV2 and TRBJ2-5; D may be TRBD2 (6 bases). Germline assignment: CDR1 SNHLY and CDR2 FYNNEI. The CDR3 sequence is 14 residues long. V lost 10 bases, J lost 6 bases, and 21 bases lay in between.

In this sample, this clone turned up a few times. CDR3 DNA sequence: TGTGCCAGCAGTTACTCGACAGAGGTGGGCTATGGCTACACCTTC. It specifies CASSYSTEVGYGYTF. This sequence joins TRBV6-5 and TRBJ1-2, with D possibly being TRBD1 (5 bases). The CDR3 runs 15 residues. Germline loops: CDR1 MNHEY, CDR2 SVGAGI. Trimming stripped 0 bases from V and 4 bases from J, with 12 bases between.

This clone was counted between two and nine times. This sequence joins TRBV28 and TRBJ1-5; 10 bases match TRBD1. The CDR3 length is 13 residues. CDR1 and CDR2 from the germline V gene are MDHEN and SYDVKM. Unmatched junction bases numbered 5, after V lost 6 bases and J lost 9 bases. The CDR3 DNA sequence: TGTGCCAGCAGCCGGGACAGGGGTTGGCCCCAGCATTTT. Translating gives CASSRDRGWPQHF.

The chain is built from TRBV11-2 and TRBJ2-3; no definite D call. Germline loops: CDR1 SGHAT, CDR2 FQNNGV. The CDR3 extends over 16 amino acids. V lost 5 bases, J lost 1 base, and 16 bases lay in between. As DNA, the CDR3 is TGTGCCAGCAGCCGACCCATCGAAAGCGGCACAGATACGCAGTATTTT. Translated, it gives CASSRPIESGTDTQYF.

This clone was found a few times. The V and J genes are TRBV4-1 and TRBJ2-7; D may be TRBD1 (6 bases). CDR3 size: 16 residues. V was clipped by 2 bases and J by 5 bases, with 19 bases between them. Germline values: CDR1 MGHRA, CDR2 YSYEKL. CDR3 region: CASSQIMGAKGNEQYF. DNA for the CDR3: TGCGCCAGCAGCCAAATAATGGGGGCCAAAGGAAACGAGCAGTACTTC.

This rearrangement joins TRBV2 to TRBJ2-7, with 8 positions matching TRBD1. Germline V gene sequence: CDR1 SNHLY, CDR2 FYNNEI. This CDR3 region has 19 residues. Unmatched junction bases numbered 13, after V lost 0 bases and J lost 0 bases. The CDR3 protein is CASSEAEGTGQGSSYEQYF. In DNA form, the CDR3 reads TGTGCCAGCAGTGAAGCCGAAGGCACAGGACAGGGAAGCTCCTACGAGCAGTACTTC.

The V gene is TRBV7-9, the J gene TRBJ2-2, with 13 bases lining up with TRBD2. The CDR3 runs 17 residues. The J segment lost 5 bases and the V segment lost 5 bases, leaving 8 bases of the junction unmatched. CDR1 and CDR2 (germline): SEHNR, FQNEAQ (reference sequence). The CDR3 nucleotides are TGTGCCAGCAGCCCACCGGGACTAGCGGGAAGAACCGGGGAGCTGTTTTTT. Its protein product is CASSPPGLAGRTGELFF. The whole variable domain, remainder taken from reference TRBV7-9 and TRBJ2-2, is DTGVSQNPRHKITKRGQNVTFRCDPISEHNRLYWYRQTLGQGPEFLTYFQNEAQLEKSRLLSDRFSAERPKGSFSTLEIQRTEQGDSAMYLCASSPPGLAGRTGELFFGEGSRLTVL.

As for this clone: A read error may produce the germline difference seen at one junction end. The CDR3 DNA reads TGTTCCAGCAGCTTAGGAAGGACAGGGGAGGGCTCAACCTACGAGCAGTACTTC. This sequence encodes CSSSLGRTGEGSTYEQYF. This sequence joins TRBV7-9 and TRBJ2-7, with 9 bases lining up with TRBD1. Germline loops: CDR1 SEHNR, CDR2 FQNEAQ (reference sequence). The CDR3 loop spans 18 amino acids.

The rearrangement joins TRBV5-1 to TRBJ2-1; 10 bases map to TRBD1. Per germline, CDR1 SGHRS and CDR2 YFSETQ. J lost 13 bases, V lost 4 bases, and 5 bases had no gene match. The CDR3 length is 12 residues. CDR3 nucleotides: TGCGCCAGCAGCCTCGACAGGGGGCGTCAGTTCTTC. This translates into CASSLDRGRQFF.

The gene calls are TRBV11-2 and TRBJ2-1; tentative D call: TRBD2 (6 bases). The germline V gene has CDR1 SGHAT and CDR2 FQNNGV. The CDR3 is 16 residues long. Trimming took 3 bases from V and 0 from J, leaving 12 bases between them. The CDR3 region has the DNA TGTGCCAGCAGCTTGGGTACTAGCTTCTCCTACAATGAGCAGTTCTTC. It encodes CASSLGTSFSYNEQFF.

This rearrangement joins TRBV7-9 to TRBJ2-5; D is possibly TRBD1 (6 bases). The CDR3 is 15 residues long. Trimming took 5 bases from V and 2 from J, leaving 15 bases between them. Germline CDR1 SEHNR, CDR2 FQNEAQ (reference sequence). This CDR3 is CASSINRVGQETQYF. CDR3 sequence (DNA): TGTGCCAGCAGCATAAACAGGGTAGGGCAAGAGACCCAGTACTTC.

The chain carries TRBV10-1 and TRBJ2-2, with 8 bases identical to TRBD2. CDR3 length equals 18 residues. Germline lookup yields CDR1 WNHNN and CDR2 SYGVQD (reference sequence). The CDR3 protein is CVPEAGGHKIPNTGELFF. CDR3 sequence (DNA): TGCGTCCCGGAGGCGGGAGGCCACAAAATTCCGAACACCGGGGAGCTGTTTTTT.

The V and J genes are TRBV2 and TRBJ1-4, with D perhaps matching TRBD1 (5 bases). From germline, CDR1 is SNHLY and CDR2 FYNNEI. The CDR3 is made up of 15 amino acids. Trimming pared 2 bases from V and 5 bases from J, leaving 12 bases between. CDR3 region: CASSEMTVANEKLFF. CDR3 DNA sequence: TGTGCCAGCAGTGAAATGACAGTTGCGAATGAAAAACTGTTTTTT.

This clone was picked up a small number of times. The chain links TRBV19 to TRBJ2-7, with 7 positions matching TRBD2. V shed 4 bases, J shed 3 bases, and the junction held 6 bases outside the gene matches. The CDR3 has 14 residues. Germline CDR1 and CDR2: LNHDA and SQIVND (reference sequence). CDR3: CASSSREVGYEQYF. DNA of the CDR3: TGTGCCAGTAGTAGCCGGGAGGTAGGCTACGAGCAGTACTTC. Full variable domain (missing parts from reference TRBV19 and TRBJ2-7): DGGITQSPKYLFRKEGQNVTLSCEQNLNHDAMYWYRQDPGQGLRLIYYSQIVNDFQKGDIAEGYSVSREKKESFPLTVTSAQKNPTAFYLCASSSREVGYEQYFGPGTRLTVT.

V usage is TRBV28 and J usage is TRBJ2-1; 11 positions match TRBD2. The V gene's germline CDR1 is MDHEN and CDR2 SYDVKM. Losses at the gene ends were 6 bases for V and 3 bases for J; bases not matched to a gene: 7. The CDR3 totals 16 residues. The CDR3 reads CASSGIAGGGYNEQFF. For the CDR3, the DNA is TGTGCCAGCAGCGGCATAGCGGGAGGGGGCTACAATGAGCAGTTCTTC.

V and J are TRBV25-1 and TRBJ2-7; tentative D call: TRBD2 (7 bases). CDR1 is MGHDK, CDR2 SYGVNS, per germline. V shed 0 bases and J shed 3 bases, with 15 bases lying between them. CDR3 length equals 16 residues. CDR3 in DNA: TGTGCCAGCAGTGAATATGTCGGGGGGCGCGTCTACGAGCAGTACTTC. The encoded protein is CASSEYVGGRVYEQYF.

The genes are TRBV15 and TRBJ1-2; a weak D match, TRBD1 (5 bases). CDR3 length equals 14 residues. The V end lost 0 bases, the J end lost 4 bases, and 9 bases lay between the germline ends. The V gene's germline CDR1 is LNHNV and CDR2 YYDKDF (reference sequence). CDR3 protein: CATSRDRTSYGYTF. Written as DNA, the CDR3 is TGTGCCACCAGCAGAGATCGGACATCCTATGGCTACACCTTC.

This chain uses TRBV6-6 with TRBJ2-1; 8 nucleotides agree with TRBD2. The CDR3 loop spans 16 amino acids. Germline V gene data show CDR1 as MNHNY and CDR2 as SVGAGI (reference sequence). V dropped 6 bases and J dropped 0; count of bases not matched to a gene: 7. CDR3 bases: TGTGCCAGCAGGGGCCTAGCGGGTCACTCCTACAATGAGCAGTTCTTC. Translated, it gives CASRGLAGHSYNEQFF.

The rearrangement uses TRBV7-9 and TRBJ1-1, with 7 nucleotides matching TRBD1. CDR1 SEHNR and CDR2 FQNEAQ come from the germline V gene (reference sequence). This CDR3 contains 14 residues. The V segment lost 5 bases and the J segment 0 bases; nucleotides outside the gene matches: 3. CDR3 region: CASSPGTVNTEAFF. The CDR3 nucleotides are TGTGCCAGCAGCCCCGGGACAGTGAACACTGAAGCTTTCTTT. Full variable domain (missing parts from reference TRBV7-9 and TRBJ1-1): DTGVSQNPRHKITKRGQNVTFRCDPISEHNRLYWYRQTLGQGPEFLTYFQNEAQLEKSRLLSDRFSAERPKGSFSTLEIQRTEQGDSAMYLCASSPGTVNTEAFFGQGTRLTVV.

Concerning this clone: The same CDR3 also results from other DNA sequences found in this sample. This chain connects TRBV2 to TRBJ2-1; 9 bases are a match to TRBD2. CDR3 length: 15 residues. V was pared by 6 bases and J by 15 bases, with 18 bases of the junction left unmatched. CDR1 is SNHLY and CDR2 is FYNNEI in the germline V gene. The CDR3 nucleotides read TGTGCCAGCAGCACAGGACTGGCGGGAGGGGGGCCGGGGTTCTTC. Translation gives CASSTGLAGGGPGFF. Filled out from reference TRBV2 and TRBJ2-1, the complete variable domain reads EPEVTQTPSHQVTQMGQEVILRCVPISNHLYFYWYRQILGQKVEFLVSFYNNEISEKSEIFDDQFSVERPDGSNFTLKIRSTKLEDSAMYFCASSTGLAGGGPGFFGPGTRLTVL.

This sequence joins TRBV4-1 and TRBJ1-2, with D tentatively TRBD1 (5 bases). This CDR3 is 13 amino acids long. Germline values: CDR1 MGHRA, CDR2 YSYEKL. V lost 1 base to trimming and J lost 4 bases, with 7 bases between them. CDR3 in amino acids: CASSQADSYGYTF. The CDR3 DNA is TGCGCCAGCAGCCAAGCCGACAGCTATGGCTACACCTTC.

This sequence joins TRBV19 and TRBJ2-1, with TRBD2 matching 12 bases. Germline loops: CDR1 LNHDA, CDR2 SQIVND (reference sequence). After removal of 8 bases from V and 7 bases from J, the junction contained 0 bases not matched to a gene. CDR3 length: 12 residues. CDR3 nucleotide sequence: TGTGCCAGTGGACTAGCGGGGAATGAGCAGTTCTTC. This translates into CASGLAGNEQFF.

This clone showed up just a few times. The V gene is TRBV28, the J gene TRBJ1-5, with TRBD1 matching over 9 bases. The CDR3 contains 14 residues. The V and J ends lost 7 bases and 6 bases, in that order; junction bases with no gene match: 7. Germline assignment: CDR1 MDHEN and CDR2 SYDVKM. CDR3 coding DNA: TGTGCCAGCACCCCGACAGGGGGTGTTCAGCCCCAGCATTTT. Translating it yields CASTPTGGVQPQHF.